This section outlines one T cell receptor beta chain sequence together with its context. Authors' processing steps: For nucleated cells, counts were estimated from reference gene primer amplification. Assay used: immunoSEQ multiplex PCR; TCRdb lists only in-frame clones, some missing. The V and J calls and clone size are taken from that table; D and trimming were inferred from the DNA. The profile covers fewer than 250,000 clones, with 80% appearing a single time and 7.4% taken by the ten largest. The germline CDR1 and CDR2 sequences are SGHTA and FQGNSA. There are 15 residues in the CDR3. V shed 1 base, J shed 6 bases, and the junction held 5 bases outside the gene matches. This entry is derived from a study of blood T cell repertoires in COVID-19. Ages ranged from about 18 to 89 years, with residence in more than 20 US areas. Grouping used clinical history reported by participants in a survey and questionnaire.

This receptor was identified in a woman aged 40 to 50 with acute COVID-19. The V and J genes are TRBV7-2 and TRBJ2-3, with TRBD2 identical over 9 bases. The source material was PBMCs or T cells enriched from blood (not recorded which). The CDR3 bases are TGTGCCAGCAGCTTAGTAGCGGGGGTCCGGGATACGCAGTATTTT. This sequence encodes CASSLVAGVRDTQYF.